Each of the 15 T cell receptor beta chains below was sequenced from the same sample in a study of T cells in localized non-small cell lung cancer. Here immunoSEQ multiplex PCR was the method, and the copy in TCRdb shows in-frame clones only, minus some. The repertoire holds 75,000 to 95,000 clones, around 82% seen once, with less than 20% in the top ten. Here the sequenced sample was PBMCs, taken before any cancer treatment. The source of these receptors is a man aged 40-75 years with stage II squamous cell lung carcinoma.

The table lists this clone with a count of one. The chain has TRBV18 and TRBJ2-7; unclear D gene. This CDR3 comprises 14 residues. V lost 3 bases and J 4 bases, leaving 13 bases between the germline ends. Germline lookup yields CDR1 KGHSH and CDR2 LQKENI. CDR3 sequence reads: CASSPRQWSYEQYF. The DNA of the CDR3 is TGTGCCAGCTCACCCCGCCAGTGGTCTTACGAGCAGTACTTC.

CDR3 sequence reads: CASSSSNAQFF. The CDR3 region has the DNA TGCGCCAGCAGCTCGTCTAACGCGCAGTTCTTC. The rearrangement joins TRBV5-1 to TRBJ2-1; no clear D. The V end was cut by 3 bases, the J end by 12 bases, with 10 bases between. The CDR3 extends over 11 amino acids. Germline V gives CDR1 SGHRS, CDR2 YFSETQ.

J is TRBJ1-1 and V is TRBV6-6; D unresolved. V was shortened by 0 bases and J by 3 bases, with 11 bases between the two germline ends. CDR3 size: 15 residues. Germline V gene data show CDR1 as MNHNY and CDR2 as SVGAGI (reference sequence). CDR3 protein: CASSYSKGYYTEAFF. For the CDR3, the DNA is TGTGCCAGCAGTTACTCGAAAGGGTATTACACTGAAGCTTTCTTT.

This clone came up a few times. The rearrangement joins TRBV2 to TRBJ2-7; the D is unclear. Trimming took 8 bases from V and 3 from J, leaving 17 bases between them. The CDR3 covers 14 residues. Per the germline V gene, CDR1 is SNHLY and CDR2 is FYNNEI. The CDR3 DNA is TGTGCCAGCGGTCATGCAGGATTAAACTACGAGCAGTACTTC. It is translated as CASGHAGLNYEQYF.

This clone turned up a few times. The rearrangement joins TRBV27 to TRBJ1-6; tentative D call: TRBD1 (6 bases). CDR1 is MNHEY and CDR2 is SMNVEV in the germline V gene (reference sequence). The CDR3 contains 14 residues. V was shortened by 8 bases and J by 7 bases, with 15 bases between the two germline ends. The CDR3 coding sequence is TGTGCCAGCCGGGGGACAAGCCCAAATTCACCCCTCCACTTT. Translation: CASRGTSPNSPLHF.

The chain uses TRBV4-3 and TRBJ2-5; D call uncertain. Trimming left V 0 bases short and J 5 bases short, with 7 bases between. The CDR3 loop spans 13 amino acids. Germline V gene sequence: CDR1 LGHNA, CDR2 YSLEER. This CDR3 reads CASSQDLRETQYF. DNA for the CDR3: TGCGCCAGCAGCCAAGATCTCCGGGAGACCCAGTACTTC.

The chain links TRBV15 to TRBJ2-6; 7 bases map to TRBD1. The CDR3 extends over 18 amino acids. Germline V gene sequence: CDR1 LNHNV, CDR2 YYDKDF (reference sequence). V was pared by 3 bases and J by 1 base, with 9 bases of the junction left unmatched. CDR3: CATSSGTASVSGANVLTF. The DNA of the CDR3 is TGTGCCACCAGCAGCGGGACAGCCTCTGTATCTGGGGCCAACGTCCTGACTTTC.

In this sample, this clone turned up a few times. The chain has TRBV5-6 and TRBJ2-5, with 11 bases fitting TRBD2. Trimming took 2 bases from V and 5 from J; bases not matched to a gene: 5. In germline, CDR1 is SGHDT, CDR2 YYEEEE. This CDR3 has 15 amino acids. The CDR3 DNA follows: TGTGCCAGCAGCTTTTCAGGACTAGCGGGCGAGACCCAGTACTTC. Its protein product is CASSFSGLAGETQYF.

This sequence joins TRBV6-5 and TRBJ2-3; D call uncertain. Trimming took 0 bases from V and 2 from J, leaving 12 bases between them. The germline CDR1 and CDR2 sequences are MNHEY and SVGAGI. CDR3 length equals 16 residues. Written as DNA, the CDR3 is TGTGCCAGCAGTTACTCGATACAAGCCGTCACAGATACGCAGTATTTT. Amino acids: CASSYSIQAVTDTQYF.

The rearrangement links TRBV28 to TRBJ1-1, with D possibly TRBD1 on 6 matching bases. Trimming took 2 bases from V and 11 from J, leaving 15 bases between them. Germline-derived CDR1 and CDR2 are MDHEN and SYDVKM. The CDR3 extends over 13 amino acids. CDR3 amino acids: CASSLKGGGSAFF. For the CDR3, the DNA is TGTGCCAGCAGTTTAAAGGGCGGGGGCTCTGCTTTCTTT.

The V and J genes are TRBV6-6 and TRBJ2-1; D is uncertain. There are 15 residues in the CDR3. The ends were cut back, 7 bases at V and 3 bases at J, with 16 bases in the middle. From germline, CDR1 is MNHNY and CDR2 SVGAGI (reference sequence). For the CDR3, the DNA is TGTGCCAGCATTCCCCGCCCAGGTAGCTACAATGAGCAGTTCTTC. It translates to CASIPRPGSYNEQFF.

The J gene is TRBJ1-4, the V gene TRBV5-1; 7 nucleotides match TRBD1. There are 16 residues in the CDR3. V shed 4 bases, J shed 8 bases, and the junction held 14 bases outside the gene matches. Germline V gene sequence: CDR1 SGHRS, CDR2 YFSETQ. The CDR3 loop is CASSLTGRGLKEKLFF. In DNA form, the CDR3 reads TGCGCCAGCAGCCTCACGGGTAGGGGGCTAAAAGAAAAACTGTTTTTT.

The chain has TRBV27 and TRBJ2-1; 10 bases are shared with TRBD2. Germline lookup yields CDR1 MNHEY and CDR2 SMNVEV (reference sequence). The CDR3 is 15 residues long. J was trimmed by 4 bases and V by 5 bases; bases with no gene match: 5. CDR3 DNA: TGTGCCAGCAGTGTAGCGGGAGGAGGTTACAATGAGCAGTTCTTC. It translates to CASSVAGGGYNEQFF.

The chain employs TRBV5-4 and TRBJ2-1; TRBD1 is a possible D gene (6 bases). Trimming took off 0 bases at V and 6 bases at J, with 7 bases between the two ends. The germline gives CDR1 SGHNT, CDR2 YYREEE (reference sequence). This CDR3 contains 13 residues. The CDR3: CASSLARGNEQFF. Written as DNA, the CDR3 is TGTGCCAGCAGCTTGGCCAGGGGCAATGAGCAGTTCTTC.

The chain uses TRBV7-9 and TRBJ2-3; D unclear. With 8 bases removed from V and 0 bases from J, the gap between germline ends came to 3 bases. Germline loops: CDR1 SEHNR, CDR2 FQNEAQ (reference sequence). This CDR3 has 11 amino acids. The CDR3 is CASGSTDTQYF. The CDR3 DNA is TGTGCCAGCGGCAGCACAGATACGCAGTATTTT.